The sequence of this T cell receptor beta chain was determined in a study of a mutant IDH1 vaccine in newly diagnosed glioma. Turning to the study itself: The therapy given earlier, which was standard therapy, consisted of radiotherapy, temozolomide, or both, and most of the patients received both.

The J segment lost 4 bases and the V segment lost 3 bases, leaving 2 bases of the junction unmatched. This CDR3 comprises 12 residues. Germline V gene lookup returns CDR1 GTSNPN and CDR2 SVGIG (reference sequence). TCRdb's copy holds only in-frame clones and misses some; the assay was immunoSEQ multiplex PCR. The sample yields tens of thousands of clones, around three quarters seen once. Study-wide findings and caveats: Changes to the top peripheral T cell clonotypes appeared unrelated to pseudoprogression. There were vaccine-induced immune responses in roughly 93% of the patients.

Details on this clone: Its target is not known.

Documented time point: week 35, safety follow-up. The vaccine gave 300 ug of a 20-mer mutant IDH1 peptide subcutaneously per dose. The V call is TRBV30, the J call TRBJ1-2; 7 bases align to TRBD1. The starting material was PBMCs, obtained from a glioma patient whose treatment included an IDH1 peptide vaccine. The receptor was derived from a man aged 45-65 years with glioma. The CDR3 loop reads CAWRGTVYGYTF. The CDR3 DNA sequence: TGTGCCTGGAGAGGGACAGTCTATGGCTACACCTTC.